Each of the 4 T cell receptor beta chains below was sequenced from the same sample in a study of blood T cell repertoires in COVID-19. Sequencing used immunoSEQ multiplex PCR; TCRdb keeps in-frame clones, though not all of them. Of more than 200,000 clones listed, about 88% are singletons. The material sequenced was peripheral blood. Receptors were obtained from a woman aged 60-75 years with acute or convalescent COVID-19.

The chain combines TRBV6-4 with TRBJ1-4; D unresolved. The V and J ends lost 8 bases and 8 bases respectively, with 15 bases between them. CDR1 is MRHNA, CDR2 SNTAGT, per germline. This CDR3 has 13 residues. CDR3 amino acids: CASGAGGGEKLFF. The CDR3 DNA reads TGTGCCAGCGGAGCGGGAGGCGGGGAAAAACTGTTTTTT.

This clone was counted between two and nine times. The V gene is TRBV28, the J gene TRBJ1-2; 10 bases agree with TRBD1. The V and J ends lost 8 bases and 5 bases, in that order; junction bases with no gene match: 11. The CDR3 contains 15 residues. Germline CDR1 is MDHEN and CDR2 is SYDVKM. The CDR3 protein is CASSPGQGTSYGYTF. CDR3 in DNA: TGTGCCAGCTCTCCGGGACAGGGGACGAGTTATGGCTACACCTTC.

J is TRBJ2-1 and V is TRBV21-1; the table's D gene call, TRBD1, was not cross checked with the DNA. TRBV21-1 is assigned pseudogene status. The CDR3 length is 14 residues. Here the CDR3 DNA reads TGTGCCAGCAGCAAAACAGGGGACTACAATGAGCAGTTCTTC. Protein: CASSKTGDYNEQFF.

The chain is built from TRBV9 and TRBJ2-2, with D tentatively TRBD2 (6 bases). The CDR3 contains 15 residues. Trimming left V 2 bases short and J 1 base short, with 9 bases between. The germline V gene has CDR1 SGDLS and CDR2 YYNGEE. The CDR3 nucleotides read TGTGCCAGCAGCGTGGTTAGCGGGAACACCGGGGAGCTGTTTTTT. Residues: CASSVVSGNTGELFF. Complete variable domain (other parts from reference TRBV9 and TRBJ2-2): DSGVTQTPKHLITATGQRVTLRCSPRSGDLSVYWYQQSLDQGLQFLIQYYNGEERAKGNILERFSAQQFPDLHSELNLSSLELGDSALYFCASSVVSGNTGELFFGEGSRLTVL.